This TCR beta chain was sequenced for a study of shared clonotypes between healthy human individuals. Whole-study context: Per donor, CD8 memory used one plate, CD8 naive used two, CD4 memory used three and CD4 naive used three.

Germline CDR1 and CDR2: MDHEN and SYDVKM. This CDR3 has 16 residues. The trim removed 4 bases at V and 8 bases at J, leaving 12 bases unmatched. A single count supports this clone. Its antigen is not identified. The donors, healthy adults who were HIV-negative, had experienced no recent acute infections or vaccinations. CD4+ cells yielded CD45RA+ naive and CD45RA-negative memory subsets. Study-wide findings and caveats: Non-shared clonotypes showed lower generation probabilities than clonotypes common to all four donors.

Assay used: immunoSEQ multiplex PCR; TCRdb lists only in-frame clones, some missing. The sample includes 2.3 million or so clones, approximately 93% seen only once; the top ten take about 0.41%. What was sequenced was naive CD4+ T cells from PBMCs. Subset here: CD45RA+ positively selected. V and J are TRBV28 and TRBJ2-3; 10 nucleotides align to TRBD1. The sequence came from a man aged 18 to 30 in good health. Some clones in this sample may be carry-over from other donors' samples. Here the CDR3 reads CASSSPRDRGWGTQYF. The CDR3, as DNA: TGTGCCAGCAGTTCGCCCCGGGACAGGGGTTGGGGTACGCAGTATTTT.